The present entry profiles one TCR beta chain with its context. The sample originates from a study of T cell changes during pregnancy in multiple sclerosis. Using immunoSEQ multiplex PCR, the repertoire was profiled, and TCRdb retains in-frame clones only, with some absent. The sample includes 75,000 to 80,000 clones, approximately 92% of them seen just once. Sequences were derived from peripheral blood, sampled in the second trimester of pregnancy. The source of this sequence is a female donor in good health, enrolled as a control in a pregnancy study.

CDR3 in DNA: TGCGCCAGCAGCTTCGAGGACAGGGAATCAGAGACCCAGTACTTC. It specifies CASSFEDRESETQYF. The rearrangement joins TRBV5-1 to TRBJ2-5, with TRBD1 matching over 8 bases. This CDR3 has 15 residues. Germline loops: CDR1 SGHRS, CDR2 YFSETQ. The V gene end was trimmed by 2 bases and the J gene end by 4 bases; junction bases not matched to a gene: 7.